This paragraph reports one T cell receptor (beta chain). The data are from a study of human T cells and chemical hapten exposure. Authors' processing steps: Sequenced samples showed a median of around 91,000 TCRs each, with counts running from around 20,000 to 690,000. TCRdb reprocessed the 5' RACE reads via MiXCR and lists one record per CDR3 protein. TCRdb, not the authors, supplied the V and J calls. Of under 150,000 distinct CDR3 sequences listed, approximately 20% are singletons. Someone pulled total RNA out of unfractionated whole blood. The CDR3 has 15 residues. The germline V and J ends were trimmed by 0 bases and 5 bases, with 14 bases remaining between them. The germline V gene has CDR1 SGDLS and CDR2 YYNGEE.

The gene calls are TRBV9 and TRBJ2-5, with D possibly being TRBD2 (6 bases). The sequence was obtained from a human donor in good health. Here the CDR3 reads CASSVAGTGGETQYF. In nucleotides, the CDR3 is TGTGCCAGCAGCGTAGCTGGAACTGGAGGGGAGACCCAGTACTTC.